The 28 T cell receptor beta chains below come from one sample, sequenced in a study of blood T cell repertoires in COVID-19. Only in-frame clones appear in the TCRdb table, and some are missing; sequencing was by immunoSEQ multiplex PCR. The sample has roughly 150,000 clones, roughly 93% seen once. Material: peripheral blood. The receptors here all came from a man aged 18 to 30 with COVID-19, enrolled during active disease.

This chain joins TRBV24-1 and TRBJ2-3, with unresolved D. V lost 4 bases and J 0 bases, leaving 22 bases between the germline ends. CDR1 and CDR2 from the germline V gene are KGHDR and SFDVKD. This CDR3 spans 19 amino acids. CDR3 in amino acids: CATSDPSAGSKTSTDTQYF. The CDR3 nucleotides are TGTGCCACCAGTGACCCCTCGGCAGGATCAAAAACTAGCACAGATACGCAGTATTTT.

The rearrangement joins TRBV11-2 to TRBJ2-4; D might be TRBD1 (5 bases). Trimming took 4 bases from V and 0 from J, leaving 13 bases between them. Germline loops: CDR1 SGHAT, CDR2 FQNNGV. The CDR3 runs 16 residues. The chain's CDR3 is CASSSLTDLAKNIQYF. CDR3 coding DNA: TGTGCCAGCAGCTCTCTGACAGATCTAGCCAAAAACATTCAGTACTTC.

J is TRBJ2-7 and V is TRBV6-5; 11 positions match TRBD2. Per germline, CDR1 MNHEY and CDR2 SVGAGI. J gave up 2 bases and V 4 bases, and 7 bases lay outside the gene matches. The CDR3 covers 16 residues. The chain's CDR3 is CASSFRTSGPPYEQYF. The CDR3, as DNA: TGTGCCAGCAGTTTCCGGACTAGCGGGCCTCCCTACGAGCAGTACTTC.

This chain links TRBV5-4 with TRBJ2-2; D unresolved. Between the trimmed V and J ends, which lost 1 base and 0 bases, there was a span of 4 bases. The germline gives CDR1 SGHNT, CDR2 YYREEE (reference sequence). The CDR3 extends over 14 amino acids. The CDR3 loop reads CASSLQANTGELFF. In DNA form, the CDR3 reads TGTGCCAGCAGCTTGCAGGCGAACACCGGGGAGCTGTTTTTT. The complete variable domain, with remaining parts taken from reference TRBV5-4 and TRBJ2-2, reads ETGVTQSPTHLIKTRGQQVTLRCSSQSGHNTVSWYQQALGQGPQFIFQYYREEENGRGNFPPRFSGLQFPNYSSELNVNALELDDSALYLCASSLQANTGELFFGEGSRLTVL.

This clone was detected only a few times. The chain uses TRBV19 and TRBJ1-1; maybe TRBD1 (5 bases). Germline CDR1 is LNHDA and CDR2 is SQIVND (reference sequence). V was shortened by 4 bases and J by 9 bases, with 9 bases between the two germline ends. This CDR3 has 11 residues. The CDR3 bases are TGTGCCAGTAGTACGGGACTCAAAGCTTTCTTT. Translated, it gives CASSTGLKAFF.

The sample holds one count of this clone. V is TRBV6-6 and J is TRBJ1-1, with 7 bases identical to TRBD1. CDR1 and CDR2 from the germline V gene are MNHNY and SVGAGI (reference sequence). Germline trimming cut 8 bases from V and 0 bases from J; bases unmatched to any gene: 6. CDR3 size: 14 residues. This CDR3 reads CASLRQGLNTEAFF. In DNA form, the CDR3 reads TGTGCCAGCCTTCGACAGGGCTTGAACACTGAAGCTTTCTTT.

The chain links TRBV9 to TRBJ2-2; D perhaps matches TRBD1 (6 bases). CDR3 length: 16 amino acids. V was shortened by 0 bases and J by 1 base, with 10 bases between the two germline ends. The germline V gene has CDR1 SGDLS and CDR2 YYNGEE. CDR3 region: CASSVDPRGNTGELFF. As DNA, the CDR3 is TGTGCCAGCAGCGTAGATCCCAGGGGGAACACCGGGGAGCTGTTTTTT.

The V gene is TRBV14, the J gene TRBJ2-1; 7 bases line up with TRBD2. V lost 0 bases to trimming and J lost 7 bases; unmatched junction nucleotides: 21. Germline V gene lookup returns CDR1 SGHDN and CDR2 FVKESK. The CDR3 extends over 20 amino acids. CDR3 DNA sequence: TGTGCCAGCAGCCAAGATGAAAGAACACGGGCGGGAGAGTCTAGAAATGAGCAGTTCTTC. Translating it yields CASSQDERTRAGESRNEQFF.

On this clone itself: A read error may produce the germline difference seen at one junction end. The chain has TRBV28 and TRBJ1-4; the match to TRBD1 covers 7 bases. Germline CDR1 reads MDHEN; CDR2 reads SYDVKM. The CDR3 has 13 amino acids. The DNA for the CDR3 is TGTGCCAGCAAGGACAGGCTCTTTGAAAAACTGCTTTTT. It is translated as CASKDRLFEKLLF.

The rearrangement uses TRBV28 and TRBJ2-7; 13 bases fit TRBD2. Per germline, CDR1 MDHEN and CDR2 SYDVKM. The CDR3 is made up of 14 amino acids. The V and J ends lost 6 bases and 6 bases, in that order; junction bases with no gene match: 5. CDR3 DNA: TGTGCCAGCAGCCCACGACTAGCGGGAGGCGAGCAGTACTTC. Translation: CASSPRLAGGEQYF.

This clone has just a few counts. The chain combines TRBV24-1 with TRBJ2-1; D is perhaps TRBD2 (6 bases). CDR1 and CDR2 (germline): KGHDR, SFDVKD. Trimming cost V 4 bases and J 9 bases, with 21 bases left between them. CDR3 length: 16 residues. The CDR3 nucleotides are TGTGCCACCAGTGACATAACGGGAGCCCTCGGGGGTGAGCAGTTCTTC. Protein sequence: CATSDITGALGGEQFF.

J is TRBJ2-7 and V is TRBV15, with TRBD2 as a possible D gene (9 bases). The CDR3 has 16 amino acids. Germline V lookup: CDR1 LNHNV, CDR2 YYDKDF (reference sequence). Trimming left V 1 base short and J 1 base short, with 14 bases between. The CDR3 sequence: CATSRGGGDRSYEQYF. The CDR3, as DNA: TGTGCCACCAGCAGAGGCGGGGGGGACAGGTCCTACGAGCAGTACTTC. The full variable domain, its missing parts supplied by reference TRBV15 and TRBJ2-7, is DAMVIQNPRYQVTQFGKPVTLSCSQTLNHNVMYWYQQKSSQAPKLLFHYYDKDFNNEADTPDNFQSRRPNTSFCFLDIRSPGLGDTAMYLCATSRGGGDRSYEQYFGPGTRLTVT.

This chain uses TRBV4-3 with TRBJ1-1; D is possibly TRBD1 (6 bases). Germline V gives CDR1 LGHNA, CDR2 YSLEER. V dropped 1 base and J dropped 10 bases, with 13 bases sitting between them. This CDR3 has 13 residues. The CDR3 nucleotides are TGCGCCAGCAGCCAAGGAACCGAGGGGGTAGCTTTCTTT. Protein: CASSQGTEGVAFF.

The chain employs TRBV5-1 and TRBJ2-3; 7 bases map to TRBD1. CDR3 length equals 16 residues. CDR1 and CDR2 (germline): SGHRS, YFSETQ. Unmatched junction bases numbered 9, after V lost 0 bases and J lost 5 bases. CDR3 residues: CASSLEGRGSIDTQYF. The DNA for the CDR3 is TGCGCCAGCAGCTTGGAGGGCAGGGGGTCGATAGATACGCAGTATTTT. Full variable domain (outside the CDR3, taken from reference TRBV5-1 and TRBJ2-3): KAGVTQTPRYLIKTRGQQVTLSCSPISGHRSVSWYQQTPGQGLQFLFEYFSETQRNKGNFPGRFSGRQFSNSRSEMNVSTLELGDSALYLCASSLEGRGSIDTQYFGPGTRLTVL.

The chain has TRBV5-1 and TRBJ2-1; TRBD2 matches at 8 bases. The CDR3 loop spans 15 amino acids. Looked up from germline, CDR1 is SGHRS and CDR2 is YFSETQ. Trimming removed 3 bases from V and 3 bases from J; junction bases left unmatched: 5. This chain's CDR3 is CASSSGLEGYNEQFF. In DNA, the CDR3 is TGCGCCAGCAGCTCGGGACTAGAGGGCTACAATGAGCAGTTCTTC.

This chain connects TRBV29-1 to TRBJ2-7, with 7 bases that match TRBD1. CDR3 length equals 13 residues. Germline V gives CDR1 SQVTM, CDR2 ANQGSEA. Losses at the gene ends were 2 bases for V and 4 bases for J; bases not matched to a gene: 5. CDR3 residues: CSVETGVPYEQYF. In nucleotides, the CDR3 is TGCAGCGTTGAAACAGGGGTACCTTACGAGCAGTACTTC.

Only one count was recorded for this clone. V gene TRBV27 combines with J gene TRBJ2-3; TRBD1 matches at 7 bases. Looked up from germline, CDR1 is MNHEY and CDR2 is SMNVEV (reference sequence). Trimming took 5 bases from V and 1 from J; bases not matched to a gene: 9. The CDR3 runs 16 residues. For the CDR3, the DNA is TGTGCCAGCAGTCCGACCCGACAGGGCGGCACAGATACGCAGTATTTT. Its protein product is CASSPTRQGGTDTQYF.

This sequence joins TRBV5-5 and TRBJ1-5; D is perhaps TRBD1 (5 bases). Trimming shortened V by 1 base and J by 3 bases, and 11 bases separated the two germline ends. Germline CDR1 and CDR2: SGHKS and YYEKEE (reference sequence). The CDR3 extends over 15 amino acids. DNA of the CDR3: TGTGCCAGCAGCTTGACAGGAGAAGACAATCAGCCCCAGCATTTT. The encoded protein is CASSLTGEDNQPQHF.

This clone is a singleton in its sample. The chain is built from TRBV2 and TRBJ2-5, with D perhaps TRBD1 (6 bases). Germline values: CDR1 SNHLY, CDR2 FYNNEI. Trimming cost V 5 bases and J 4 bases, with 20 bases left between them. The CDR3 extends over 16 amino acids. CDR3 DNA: TGTGCCAGCAGTCTAACTCTTACAGGGAATGGAGAGACCCAGTACTTC. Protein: CASSLTLTGNGETQYF. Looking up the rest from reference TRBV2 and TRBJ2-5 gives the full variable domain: EPEVTQTPSHQVTQMGQEVILRCVPISNHLYFYWYRQILGQKVEFLVSFYNNEISEKSEIFDDQFSVERPDGSNFTLKIRSTKLEDSAMYFCASSLTLTGNGETQYFGPGTRLLVL.

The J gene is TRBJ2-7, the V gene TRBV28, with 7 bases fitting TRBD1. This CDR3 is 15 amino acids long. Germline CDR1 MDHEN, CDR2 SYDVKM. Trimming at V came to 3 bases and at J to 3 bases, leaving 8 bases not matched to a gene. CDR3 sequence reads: CASSLKGAYFYEQYF. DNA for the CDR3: TGTGCCAGCAGTTTGAAGGGGGCTTATTTCTACGAGCAGTACTTC. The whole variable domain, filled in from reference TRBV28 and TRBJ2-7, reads DVKVTQSSRYLVKRTGEKVFLECVQDMDHENMFWYRQDPGLGLRLIYFSYDVKMKEKGDIPEGYSVSREKKERFSLILESASTNQTSMYLCASSLKGAYFYEQYFGPGTRLTVT.

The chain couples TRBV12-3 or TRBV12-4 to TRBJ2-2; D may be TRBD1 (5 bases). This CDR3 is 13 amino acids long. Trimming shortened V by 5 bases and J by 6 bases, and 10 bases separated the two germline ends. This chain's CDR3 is CASSGRVAGELFF. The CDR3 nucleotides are TGTGCCAGCAGTGGCAGGGTTGCCGGGGAGCTGTTTTTT.

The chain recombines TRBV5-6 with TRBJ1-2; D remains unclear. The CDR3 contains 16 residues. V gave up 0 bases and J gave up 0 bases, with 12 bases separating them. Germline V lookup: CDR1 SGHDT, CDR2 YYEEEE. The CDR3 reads CASSLARLRANYGYTF. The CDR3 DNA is TGTGCCAGCAGCTTGGCGCGTTTGAGAGCTAACTATGGCTACACCTTC.

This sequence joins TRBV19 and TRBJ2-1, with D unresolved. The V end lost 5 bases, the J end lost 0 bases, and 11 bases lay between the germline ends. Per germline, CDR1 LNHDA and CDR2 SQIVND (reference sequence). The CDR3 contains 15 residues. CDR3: CASSVSLSSYNEQFF. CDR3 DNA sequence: TGTGCCAGTAGTGTCTCCCTGAGCTCCTACAATGAGCAGTTCTTC.

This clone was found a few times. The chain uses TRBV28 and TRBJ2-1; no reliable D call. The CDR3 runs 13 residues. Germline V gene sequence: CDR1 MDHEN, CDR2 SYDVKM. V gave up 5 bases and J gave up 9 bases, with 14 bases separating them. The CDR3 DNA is TGTGCCAGCAGTCCATCTAGATACGGTGAGCAGTTCTTC. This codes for CASSPSRYGEQFF.

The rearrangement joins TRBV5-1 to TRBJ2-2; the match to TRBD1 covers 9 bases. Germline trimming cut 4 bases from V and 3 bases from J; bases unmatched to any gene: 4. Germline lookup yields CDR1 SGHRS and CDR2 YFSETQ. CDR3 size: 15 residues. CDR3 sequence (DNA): TGCGCCAGCAGCCAGGGACAGGGTCACACCGGGGAGCTGTTTTTT. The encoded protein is CASSQGQGHTGELFF.

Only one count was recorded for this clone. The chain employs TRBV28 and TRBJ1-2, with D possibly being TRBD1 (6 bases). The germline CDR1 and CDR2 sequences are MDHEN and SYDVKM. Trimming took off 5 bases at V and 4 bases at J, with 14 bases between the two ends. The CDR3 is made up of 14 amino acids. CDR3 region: CASSAGVRPYGYTF. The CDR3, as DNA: TGTGCCAGCAGTGCAGGGGTCAGGCCCTATGGCTACACCTTC.

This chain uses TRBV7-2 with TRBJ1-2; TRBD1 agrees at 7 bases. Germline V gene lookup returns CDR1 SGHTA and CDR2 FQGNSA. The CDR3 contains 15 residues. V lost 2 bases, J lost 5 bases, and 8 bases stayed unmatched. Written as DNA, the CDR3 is TGTGCCAGCAGCTTACCACCACTGACAGGGTATGGCTACACCTTC. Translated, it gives CASSLPPLTGYGYTF.

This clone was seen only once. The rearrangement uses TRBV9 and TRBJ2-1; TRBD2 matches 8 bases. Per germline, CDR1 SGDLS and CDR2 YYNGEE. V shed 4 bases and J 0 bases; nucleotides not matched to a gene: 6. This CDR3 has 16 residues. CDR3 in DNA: TGTGCCAGCAGCACACAGGGACTAGGCTCCTACAATGAGCAGTTCTTC. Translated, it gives CASSTQGLGSYNEQFF.